This TCR beta chain was retrieved from a study of shared clonotypes between healthy human individuals. It was CD45RO-negative cells, positively selected for CCR7, that made up naive CD8 cells, with terminally differentiated effector memory CD45RA+ cells excluded. V lost 4 bases and J 4 bases, leaving 12 bases between the germline ends. Germline values: CDR1 SGHDT, CDR2 YYEEEE. The CDR3 is 13 amino acids. About this clone: Other DNA sequences in this sample translate to the same CDR3.

Some clones are missing from TCRdb's copy, which holds only in-frame ones; the method was immunoSEQ multiplex PCR. The table has about 2 million clones, about 95% seen once; the top ten hold around 1.1%. This chain joins TRBV5-6 and TRBJ2-7; D may match TRBD1 or TRBD2 (5 bases each). The receptor was isolated from a man aged 18 to 29 in good health. Material: naive CD8+ T cells sorted from blood. The CDR3 nucleotides read TGTGCCAGCAGCCCCGGGGCGGGTTACGAGCAGTACTTC. Translating gives CASSPGAGYEQYF.